This is a list of T cell receptor beta chains from one sample in a study of cytomegalovirus exposure and HLA in healthy donors. Sequencing used immunoSEQ multiplex PCR; TCRdb keeps in-frame clones, though not all of them. The sample holds around 110,000 clones, about 76% seen once. Sequenced material: PBMCs. The receptors were gathered from a man aged 30 to 45 in good health and CMV-seropositive. The CDR3 runs from the conserved cysteine through the conserved F or W. Fields, in order: D gene, clone size, V gene, J gene, CDR3 DNA, CDR3 protein. The D gene is left open where the match is weak. Clone size appears in some rows only: once, few, many, or a class for an expanded clone.

>NA|NA|TRBV5-4|TRBJ1-2
TGTGCCAGCAGCCAGGGAAACAACTATGGCTACACCTTC
CASSQGNNYGYTF
>NA|few|TRBV4-1|TRBJ2-3
TGCGCCAGCAGCCAAGGTCGAAGGGGCGATACGCAGTATTTT
CASSQGRRGDTQYF
>NA|NA|TRBV7-2|TRBJ1-2
TGTGCCAGCAGCTTAGCGGGAGGTGCTAACTATGGCTACACCTTC
CASSLAGGANYGYTF
>NA|NA|TRBV5-1|TRBJ1-2
TGCGCCAGCAGCTTGGCCGGTTACTATGGCTACCCCTTC
CASSLAGYYGYPF
>NA|NA|TRBV28|TRBJ2-1
TGTGCCAGCAGTTTGGTCAGAAATGAGCAGTTCTTC
CASSLVRNEQFF
>NA|NA|TRBV19|TRBJ1-2
TGTGCCAGTAGTACCCCTGCCTTGGTGAGGGGCTACACCTTC
CASSTPALVRGYTF
>TRBD1|NA|TRBV2|TRBJ1-2
TGTGCCAGCAGCGCACAGGGGGGTATTGACTACACCTTC
CASSAQGGIDYTF
>NA|NA|TRBV5-4|TRBJ2-5
TGTGCCAGCAGTATCGACACAGGAGCCTCGCAAGAGACCCAGTACTTC
CASSIDTGASQETQYF
>NA|NA|TRBV7-3|TRBJ2-1
TGTGCCAGCAGCTTACAGGGGACCCCCTGGGCCTACAATGAGCAGTTCTTC
CASSLQGTPWAYNEQFF
>NA|NA|TRBV28|TRBJ2-7
TGTGCCAGCAGTTTCCCAGGACACCTCTACGAGCAGTACTTC
CASSFPGHLYEQYF
>NA|medium-sized|TRBV6-1|TRBJ1-4
TGTGCCAGCAGTGTAGGCGGGACTAATGAAAAACTGTTTTTT
CASSVGGTNEKLFF
>TRBD2|NA|TRBV25-1|TRBJ2-6
TGTGCCAGCAGTGAGTTTGGCGGACGGGGGGGGGCCAACGTCCTGCCTTTC
CASSEFGGRGGANVLPF
>NA|NA|TRBV5-1|TRBJ1-6
TGCGCCAGCAGCTTGGGCCTGGACAGAAATTCACCCCTCCACTTT
CASSLGLDRNSPLHF
>TRBD2|few|TRBV2|TRBJ2-2
TGTGCCAGCAAGGCGGGGGGGCCCGGGGAGCTGTTTTTT
CASKAGGPGELFF
>NA|NA|TRBV2|TRBJ2-1
TGTGCCAGCAGGGAAGGGGAGAATGAGCAGTTCTTC
CASREGENEQFF
>NA|NA|TRBV7-4|TRBJ1-5
TGTGCCAGCAGACTGATAGATCAGCCCCAGCATTTT
CASRLIDQPQHF